This T cell receptor beta chain originates from a study of shared clonotypes between healthy human individuals (TCRdb year 2020). Regarding the research as a whole: The cohort included three men and a couple of women between 18 and 49 years of age. For each donor, three plates each were used for CD4 naive and CD4 memory, two plates were used for CD8 naive, and one plate was used for CD8 memory. Leukapheresis yielded between about 0.94 and 8.9 billion PBMCs per donor. To estimate repertoire size and how much clonotypes are shared between individuals, the study performed deep sequencing of blood TCR repertoires from about 5 healthy adults. Libraries were prepared and TCR repertoires were sequenced by different laboratories using diverse techniques, in order to increase sequencing depth and limit assay-specific biases. The full study reports these points: Sampling was restricted to blood, and TCR repertoires in tissues likely differ from the TCR repertoires found in blood. Estimated clonotype richness was generally larger for naive than for memory subsets. Pairwise subsampling indicated that sequencing depth was expected to affect the degree of clonotype sharing among donors. Even with the large sequencing depth, rarefaction of the sorted-subset datasets indicated that sequencing was incomplete. Across several donors, approximately 5% of naive CD4, roughly 3.8% of naive CD8, about 2% of memory CD4, and under 0.45% of memory CD8 clonotypes were shared. Clonotypes shared by all four sorted-subset donors showed higher generation probabilities than non-shared clonotypes. Because the study included a small number of donors, the genetic and exposure-history diversity represented was limited.

Comments on this clone: It has no known antigen specificity. No base qualities exist here, and no much larger clone lies one base off it.

V and J are trimmed by 5 bases and 3 bases, and the gene matches miss 6 bases of the junction. Via the germline V gene, CDR1 is SGHAT and CDR2 FQNNGV. Including the terminal cysteine and phenylalanine, the CDR3 comprises 14 residues. CDR3 DNA only is kept here, 42 bases in frame from base 1. Using the deep immunoSEQ assay, multiplex PCR amplified TCR CDR3 regions from genomic DNA. Extracted genomic DNA from each cell subset was spread evenly across all wells of several immunoSEQ 96-well plates, with each plate serving as a replicate. Each replicate PCR for sorted subsets received around 200 ng genomic DNA, equal to about 30,000 T cell genomes. Purified libraries were measured with a Qubit 3.0 fluorometer, size-checked on a Bioanalyzer 2100, and measured again with the KAPA Library Quantification kit. Each immunoSEQ 96-well plate was sequenced on its own single-read 150-cycle Illumina NextSeq 550 flow cell. In the authors' own workflow: Because the immunoSEQ output included only junctional sequences and no quality scores, the filtering could not be the same as the filtering used for full-length reads. To assign V/J genes and CDR3, sequences were annotated using PyIR, a Python wrapper for IgBLAST v1.9, with IMGT germline references. Reads were removed for weak V/J assignments (E-value above 1e-6), missing CDR3, stop codons, out-of-frame junctions, or ambiguous translated residues. V3J clonotypes were defined by identical inferred V gene, J gene, and CDR3 amino acid sequence. Percentage overlap between repertoires was calculated by dividing the number of shared unique clonotypes by the size of the smaller repertoire. Three approaches were used to assess repertoire richness: RTK rarefaction, the Chao1 estimator, and Recon v2.1 estimates of unobserved clonotypes. OLGA was used to compute generation probabilities for all TCRbeta clonotypes that the gDNA method yielded from a handful of donors. Not all clones reach the TCRdb copy of this immuneACCESS table, which keeps in-frame sequences only. Checked studies attribute under half of the gap to unresolved V genes and leave the rest unexplained. That table furnishes V, J and clone size, whereas the DNA furnished D and trimming. The sample includes about 2.4 million clones, with over 85% observed a single time. The ten largest clones represent about 0.13% of the sample.

Donors were healthy HIV-negative adults with no recently reported acute infections or vaccinations. Every donor was a Caucasian adult residing in Nashville, Tennessee, USA. CD4+ T cells were enriched through magnetic negative selection, after which naive cells were positively selected on CD45RA and the remaining negative fraction served as the memory subset. After blood collection by leukapheresis, PBMCs were isolated using Ficoll-Histopaque density gradient centrifugation and then cryopreserved in the vapor phase of liquid nitrogen. Analytical flow cytometry was used to check the purity and quantity of each magnetically sorted T cell population. Genomic DNA was isolated from every sorted fraction and measured by UV absorbance on a Nanodrop 2000c.

The sequence links TRBV11-2 to TRBJ1-1; 7 junctional bases match TRBD1. The sequence came from a man younger than 30 in good health. Sequencing input: naive CD4+ T cells sorted from blood. Sample cell subset or site, as interpreted from the label and publication: CD45RA+ positively selected. The CDR3 region: CASSLIRGDTEAFF. The DNA sequence is TGTGCCAGCAGCCTAATCAGGGGGGACACTGAAGCTTTCTTT.